This T cell receptor beta chain came from a study of blood T cell repertoires in COVID-19. Only in-frame clones appear in the TCRdb table, and some are missing; sequencing was by immunoSEQ multiplex PCR. In the table there are around 40,000 clones, roughly 81% of which are singletons. This sequence originates from a human donor in a cohort sampled during active COVID-19. The sequenced sample consisted of peripheral blood.

Here the CDR3 DNA reads TGTGCCAGCACCAATGGACTAGCGGGGGCCACCTTGGGCAATGAGCAGTTCTTC. Its translation: CASTNGLAGATLGNEQFF. The chain combines TRBV7-9 with TRBJ2-1; 13 positions match TRBD2. CDR3 length: 18 amino acids. Unmatched junction bases numbered 15, after V lost 7 bases and J lost 6 bases. The V gene's germline CDR1 is SEHNR and CDR2 FQNEAQ (reference sequence).